Given below is one TCR beta chain in context. The antigen this receptor binds is unknown. Per-base quality was not reported, and no clone a single base away is much larger than it. These data are taken from a study of cytomegalovirus exposure and HLA in healthy donors (TCRdb year 2017). Concerning the study at large: An earlier analysis of 550 to 700 of the donors reported 250 to 300 Gb of sequence data and 117 million unique TCR beta sequences from roughly 200 million T cells. Class I and class II HLA loci were covered by the typing at four-digit resolution. To study patterns of TCR occurrence, a later analysis re-analyzed previously published TCR beta repertoires from around 660 donors and added high-resolution HLA genotyping. The number of typed donors differed by locus: roughly 629-640 for A, B, C, DRB1 and DQB1; some 500 for DQA1; around 580 for DPA1; and around 470 for DPB1. In the later analysis, no new phenotypic data were used to find candidate immune exposures; instead, reliance was placed on TCR beta sequences and their occurrence across donors. All discovery cohort repertoires had been generated on a single sequencing platform. The study aimed to test whether cataloging public T cell receptors could reveal signatures of past pathogen exposure. High-throughput TCR immunosequencing, statistical association of individual TCRs with disease status, and machine learning were combined to predict cytomegalovirus infection status. Genome-wide SNP genotypes for about 60% of the 666 donors were used in a later genetic analysis, which treated that subset as a discovery cohort. Alongside the repertoire data, information on donor age, sex, ethnicity and CMV serostatus was compiled. Roughly 310 gigabases of sequencing data and 70 million to 100 million unique TCR sequences were included in an early release covering several hundred HLA-typed donors. A few DR-DQ haplotypes were handled as single units for association and clustering because linkage in the cohort was strong. Of the 398 genotyped donors, about 80% fell in the genetic ancestry cluster associated with self-reported Caucasian donors. The study profiled the T cell repertoires of 550 to 700 subjects by immunosequencing and related them to cytomegalovirus serostatus. In an earlier analysis of several hundred of the donors, high-throughput TCR beta sequencing was used to judge whether each TCR beta V gene segment behaved as functional or pseudogenic. Along with the roughly 670-subject first cohort, a separate validation cohort of around 120 different subjects was used. Among 300 to 500 genotyped donors of the cohort, an average of roughly 230,000 unique TCR beta nucleotide sequences was sequenced per donor, of which about 19% were non-productive. The paper's findings and limits, for the study overall: When HLA alleles, especially DR and DQ, strongly co-occurred, attributing TCR associations to individual alleles was difficult. Across donors, most TCR sequences were observed very rarely, whereas some public TCRs were present in many individuals. A later genetic analysis associated a missense DCLRE1C variant with V-gene and J-gene trimming of TCR beta chains, and an independent cohort replicated the association. Because HLA typing was missing for some donors at each locus, association tests included only the typed subset. Cytomegalovirus status was reported to be diagnosed by the classifier with high specificity and sensitivity in both the original and validation cohorts. At a false discovery rate of 0.05, a later analysis linked 16,000 or so TCR beta sequences to specific HLA alleles. It was suggested by the authors that the approach could potentially be generalized to other disease states and immunological phenotypes. In a later analysis, HLA-associated TCR beta chains were found to be more clonally expanded and to have lower generation probabilities than equally common non-associated chains. A later analysis found that most CMV-associated TCR beta chains appeared HLA-restricted, with HLA associations seemingly driven largely by CMV exposure. Correlated functional status among segregating V segments might reflect linkage disequilibrium, but an unknown experimental factor could not be ruled out. According to a later analysis, TCR association rates differed among HLA loci, with DRB1 alleles showing the most associated TCRs and HLA-C alleles showing the fewest. An earlier analysis of around 500 of the donors showed that most TCR beta V segments appeared in productive rearrangements either about 87% or about 30% of the time, which broadly matched IMGT annotations. A total of some 180 TCR beta chains were listed by the study as associated with cytomegalovirus. In vitro tests confirmed that a few of the cytomegalovirus-associated TCR beta chains recognize cytomegalovirus antigens. The only immune exposure information available for the cohort was CMV serostatus. A cluster of highly shared sequence variants was judged likely to represent a technical artifact of the sequencing pipeline. Because counts were too low, roughly 18 rarely observed V segments, including chromosome 9 orphons, were left out of the earlier analysis of 587 of the donors. The presence/absence analyses assumed that sequencing depth was roughly uniform across donors, and that assumption may not be true. A further reported finding was that TCR beta sequences accurately predicted the HLA-A and HLA-B alleles for most subjects in the first cohort. Only TCR beta chains were sequenced in this cohort, and the absence of alpha or paired-chain data limited detectable features. Some IMGT-functional V segments, including TRBV6-2 and TRBV6-3, could not be distinguished by the 87-base-pair reads and were therefore excluded. Compared with the roughly 600-donor mean, donors in an Asian-associated ancestry cluster had fewer N-insertions in productive TCRs, according to a later genetic analysis. According to a later analysis, parvovirus B19, influenza, CMV and Epstein-Barr virus appeared linked to several top co-occurrence clusters.

The library was built by means of the immunoSEQ multiplex PCR assay. A mixture of 60 forward primers for TCR Vbeta segments and 13 reverse primers for TCR Jbeta segments was used in the multiplex PCR. The CDR3 region of rearranged TCR beta genes was amplified from genomic DNA with a multiplex PCR assay. On the Illumina HiSeq System, the amplified TCR beta libraries were sequenced as 87-base-pair reads. In the paper's pipeline: A later analysis tallied around 80 million unique TCR beta chains across the 610 or so repertoires, and approximately 11 million of those chains were shared by two or more donors. To remove PCR and sequencing errors, raw reads were error-corrected and collapsed into unique sequences using a nearest-neighbor algorithm that merged closely related sequences. Alignment of CDR3 sequences to IMGT reference sequences was used to assign V, D and J gene segments. For a sequence to be retained, at least a six-nucleotide match to both a V gene segment and a J gene segment was required. A rearrangement counted as productive if the CDR3 had no stop codons and remained in frame with V and J, and every other rearrangement counted as non-productive. Following IMGT convention, CDR3 was defined as the stretch from the second conserved V-encoded cysteine to the conserved J-encoded phenylalanine. The earlier analysis of about 590 of the donors excluded sequences that lacked an unambiguous match to a single V gene segment. In an earlier analysis of several hundred of the donors, V segments were called functional above 56.7% productive rearrangements and were called segregating when the between-donor standard deviation exceeded 5%. A statistical classification framework was developed to diagnose cytomegalovirus status using the catalog of TCR beta chain sequences. In a later analysis, TCR nucleotide sequences were compared against IMGT/GENE-DB human TR gene sequences so that V and J genes could be assigned. The TCRdist pipeline was used in a later analysis to assign CDR3 sequences and most-parsimonious VDJ recombination scenarios. In a later analysis, each TCR beta chain was defined by its CDR3 amino acid sequence together with its V-gene family, and reads without a unique V-gene family were excluded. As a way to deal with suspected cross-contamination and a sequencing artifact, a later analysis dropped hundreds of nucleotide sequences that were highly shared and had low generation probability. In a later analysis, a clonal expansion index was calculated for each public chain from normalized within-repertoire ranks of inferred template counts. In a later analysis, generation probabilities were computed with a VDJ recombination model fitted to out-of-frame rearrangements, and the resulting probabilities were checked against IGoR. In a later analysis, hypergeometric tests were used to score TCR-TCR, TCR-HLA and TCR-CMV co-occurrence, with a repertoire-size bias correction applied to TCR pairs. To estimate false discovery rates, a later analysis permuted the HLA or CMV assignments 20 times. In a later analysis, co-occurring TCRs were grouped using DBSCAN, with TCRdist sequence similarity added in when clustering inside HLA-allele-positive subsets. For co-occurrence clustering, repertoires with fewer than 30,000 or more than 120,000 public chains were excluded, along with about five repertoires with anomalous nucleotide sharing. The table was pulled from immuneACCESS by TCRdb, which kept in-frame rearrangements only. Such tables lose some clones; where checked, under half of the loss comes from unresolved V genes, and the rest has no known cause. V and J calls and clone size are copied from that table; D and trimming were computed from the DNA. This sample holds under 200,000 clones; roughly four fifths were observed only once. The top ten constitute 7.5% to 9% of the sample.

Looking up the germline V gene yields CDR1 MNHNS and CDR2 SASEGT. From V the trimming removes 7 bases and from J it removes 4 bases, while the gene matches leave 13 bases of the junction unaccounted for. CDR3 length: 15 amino acids, cysteine to phenylalanine. Only the CDR3 portion is preserved as DNA: 45 bases, with reading frame beginning at the first base. The cohort comprised 666 healthy bone marrow donors. All cohort members were sampled while nominally healthy, although unrecorded immune exposures were likely present. The donor was CMV seropositive and belonged to the group of more than 250 seropositive cohort members. A peripheral blood sample was provided by each donor, and peripheral blood mononuclear cells were used for TCR beta sequencing. Genomic DNA was extracted from the blood cell samples with the Qiagen DNeasy Blood Extraction Kit.

The sequence was collected from a male donor in good health and CMV-seropositive. This chain is built from TRBV6-1 and TRBJ2-7, with 7 bases aligning to TRBD1. The material sequenced was PBMCs. Here the CDR3 is given as CASTSGGAGRYEQYF. At the DNA level, the sequence is TGTGCCAGCACCTCAGGGGGAGCAGGGCGATACGAGCAGTACTTC.